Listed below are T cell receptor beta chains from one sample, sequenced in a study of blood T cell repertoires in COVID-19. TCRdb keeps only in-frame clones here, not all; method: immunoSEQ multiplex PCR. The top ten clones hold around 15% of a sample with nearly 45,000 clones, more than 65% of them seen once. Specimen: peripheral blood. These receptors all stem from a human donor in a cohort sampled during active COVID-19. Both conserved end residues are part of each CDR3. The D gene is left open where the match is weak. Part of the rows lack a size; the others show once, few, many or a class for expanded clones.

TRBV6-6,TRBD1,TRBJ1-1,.,CASSYRPTGGVEAFF,TGTGCCAGCAGTTACCGTCCGACAGGGGGCGTTGAAGCTTTCTTT
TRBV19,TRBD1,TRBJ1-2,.,CASSIDLGTGGGYTF,TGTGCCAGTAGTATAGATCTCGGGACAGGAGGAGGCTACACCTTC
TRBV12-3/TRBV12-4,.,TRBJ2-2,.,CASSLEGAGELFF,TGTGCCAGCAGTTTAGAAGGGGCCGGGGAGCTGTTTTTT
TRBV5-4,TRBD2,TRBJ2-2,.,CASSTTSGNTGELFF,TGTGCCAGCAGCACGACTAGCGGAAACACCGGGGAGCTGTTTTTT
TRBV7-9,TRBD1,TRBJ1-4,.,CASSPQGTGNEKLFF,TGTGCCAGCAGCCCCCAAGGGACAGGGAACGAAAAACTGTTTTTT
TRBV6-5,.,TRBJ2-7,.,CASSLVGREHEQYF,TGTGCCAGCAGTCTCGTCGGGAGAGAACACGAGCAGTACTTC
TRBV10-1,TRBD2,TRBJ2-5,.,CASSDSGKETQYF,TGCGCCAGCAGTGACAGCGGGAAGGAGACCCAGTACTTC
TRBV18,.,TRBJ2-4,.,CASSPPGAKNIQYF,TGTGCCAGCTCACCCCCGGGGGCCAAAAACATTCAGTACTTC
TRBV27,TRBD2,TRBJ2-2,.,CASSLKAGGGNTGELFF,TGTGCCAGCAGTTTAAAAGCGGGAGGAGGTAACACCGGGGAGCTGTTTTTT
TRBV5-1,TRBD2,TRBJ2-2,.,CASSFTSGSNTGELFF,TGCGCCAGCAGCTTCACTAGCGGGAGTAACACCGGGGAGCTGTTTTTT
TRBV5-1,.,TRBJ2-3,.,CASSRWTSSDTQYF,TGCGCCAGCAGCCGCTGGACATCTTCAGATACGCAGTATTTT
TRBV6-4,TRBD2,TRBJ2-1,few,CASSDLSSGSGNEQFF,TGTGCCAGCAGTGACCTCTCTAGCGGGAGCGGGAATGAGCAGTTCTTC
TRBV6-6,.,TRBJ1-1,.,CASSYGRGGETEAFF,TGTGCCAGCAGTTACGGACGGGGCGGGGAGACTGAAGCTTTCTTT
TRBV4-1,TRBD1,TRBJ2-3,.,CASVARGTGDTDTQYF,TGCGCCAGCGTCGCCAGAGGGACAGGAGACACAGATACGCAGTATTTT
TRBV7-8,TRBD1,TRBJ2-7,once,CASSFRDRPNRGEQYF,TGTGCCAGCAGCTTCCGGGACAGGCCCAACAGGGGGGAGCAGTACTTC
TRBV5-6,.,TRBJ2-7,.,CASSRGLPYEQYF,TGTGCCAGCAGCCGGGGACTGCCCTACGAGCAGTACTTC
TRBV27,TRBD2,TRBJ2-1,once,CASSLAGSGNEQFF,TGTGCCAGCAGCTTAGCGGGAAGTGGGAATGAGCAGTTCTTC
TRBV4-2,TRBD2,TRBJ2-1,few,CASSAGTSGSNEQFF,TGTGCCAGCAGCGCCGGGACTAGCGGGAGTAATGAGCAGTTCTTC
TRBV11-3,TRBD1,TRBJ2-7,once,CASSSDRSAYEQYF,TGTGCCAGCAGCTCGGACAGGAGCGCCTACGAGCAGTACTTC
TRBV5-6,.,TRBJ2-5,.,CASSFLQAGETQYF,TGTGCCAGCAGCTTCCTACAGGCCGGGGAGACCCAGTACTTC
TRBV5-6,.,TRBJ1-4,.,CASSSLRGSYEKLFF,TGTGCCAGCAGCTCTCTACGAGGCAGTTATGAAAAACTGTTTTTT
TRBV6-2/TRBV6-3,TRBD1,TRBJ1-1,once,CASSLTTGAEAFF,TGTGCCAGCAGTCTCACCACAGGGGCTGAAGCTTTCTTT
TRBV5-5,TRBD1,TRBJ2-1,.,CASSLEQGAPWNEQFF,TGTGCCAGCAGCTTGGAGCAGGGGGCGCCTTGGAATGAGCAGTTCTTC
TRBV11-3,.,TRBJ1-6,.,CASSLAPGSPLHF,TGTGCCAGCAGCTTAGCACCGGGGTCACCCCTCCACTTT
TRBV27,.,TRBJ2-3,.,CASSLTEDGSDTQYF,TGTGCCAGCAGTCTGACAGAGGACGGGTCAGATACGCAGTATTTT
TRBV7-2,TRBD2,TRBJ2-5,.,CASSAQAGVGETQYF,TGTGCCAGCAGCGCGCAAGCGGGAGTGGGAGAGACCCAGTACTTC
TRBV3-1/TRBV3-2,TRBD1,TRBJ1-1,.,CASSQDPQGVAFF,TGTGCCAGCAGCCAGGATCCACAGGGGGTGGCTTTCTTT
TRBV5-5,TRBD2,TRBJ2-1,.,CASSSWGLAGAGTNPSIQFF,TGTGCCAGCAGCTCTTGGGGACTAGCGGGAGCAGGGACAAACCCCTCTATTCAGTTCTTC